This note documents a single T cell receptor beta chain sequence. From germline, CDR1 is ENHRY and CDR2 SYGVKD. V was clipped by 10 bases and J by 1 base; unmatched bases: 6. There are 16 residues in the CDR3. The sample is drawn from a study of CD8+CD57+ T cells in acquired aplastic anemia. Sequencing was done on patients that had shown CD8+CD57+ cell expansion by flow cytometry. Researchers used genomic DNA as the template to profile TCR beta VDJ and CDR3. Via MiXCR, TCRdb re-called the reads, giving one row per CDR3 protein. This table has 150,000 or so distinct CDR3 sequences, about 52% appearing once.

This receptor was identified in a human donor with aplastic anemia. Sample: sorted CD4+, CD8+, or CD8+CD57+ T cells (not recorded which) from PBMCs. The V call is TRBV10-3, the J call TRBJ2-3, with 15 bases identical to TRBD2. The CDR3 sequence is CATSGTSGGRTDTQYF. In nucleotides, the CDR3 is TGTGCCACTTCCGGGACTAGCGGGGGGCGCACAGATACGCAGTATTTT.